A single sample gave rise to the 12 T cell receptor beta chains below, sequenced in a study of beta chain features in type 1 diabetes. Reverse transcribing all isolated RNA meant expressed TCRB transcripts were sequenced. Libraries were prepared by immunoSEQ multiplex PCR; TCRdb keeps only in-frame clonotypes and omits some of them. In the table there are some 410,000 clones, 11% to 15% of which are singletons. The specimen was naive CD4+ T cells from blood. These receptors were collected from a man under 40 in good health.

This chain connects TRBV6-6 to TRBJ1-2; the D gene is possibly TRBD1 (6 bases). Trimming stripped 5 bases from V and 8 bases from J, with 15 bases between. Germline CDR1 is MNHNY and CDR2 is SVGAGI (reference sequence). CDR3 length: 13 residues. The CDR3 DNA reads as TGTGCCAGCAGTGTACAGGGAGAGTACGGCTACACCTTC. Protein: CASSVQGEYGYTF.

This clone was counted a few times. The rearrangement joins TRBV14 to TRBJ2-3; D not resolved. V gave up 0 bases and J gave up 4 bases, with 8 bases separating them. Germline V gene data show CDR1 as SGHDN and CDR2 as FVKESK. CDR3 length equals 14 residues. CDR3 sequence (DNA): TGTGCCAGCAGCCAAGACAGGATCGCAGATACGCAGTATTTT. Protein: CASSQDRIADTQYF.

The chain links TRBV30 to TRBJ1-2, with no clear D. This CDR3 comprises 14 residues. Looked up from germline, CDR1 is GTSNPN and CDR2 is SVGIG (reference sequence). V was trimmed by 2 bases and J by 4 bases, leaving 14 bases between them. The CDR3 DNA sequence: TGTGCCTGGAGTACCGGGCCTCGGAGCTATGGCTACACCTTC. This gives the protein CAWSTGPRSYGYTF.

This chain links TRBV4-3 with TRBJ1-1, with a possible D match to TRBD1 (5 bases). Germline V gene data show CDR1 as LGHNA and CDR2 as YSLEER. With 0 bases removed from V and 3 bases from J, the gap between germline ends came to 8 bases. The CDR3 runs 14 residues. The CDR3 reads CASSQEAGDTEAFF. The CDR3 DNA follows: TGCGCCAGCAGCCAAGAAGCGGGGGACACTGAAGCTTTCTTT.

The J gene is TRBJ2-6, the V gene TRBV19; D is uncertain. This CDR3 comprises 17 residues. The V end lost 3 bases, the J end lost 0 bases, and 12 bases lay between the germline ends. Germline V gene data show CDR1 as LNHDA and CDR2 as SQIVND (reference sequence). The CDR3 reads CASSMRVQSSGANVLTF. Written as DNA, the CDR3 is TGTGCCAGTAGTATGCGTGTGCAGAGCTCTGGGGCCAACGTCCTGACTTTC. The entire variable domain, with the rest obtained from reference TRBV19 and TRBJ2-6, is as follows: DGGITQSPKYLFRKEGQNVTLSCEQNLNHDAMYWYRQDPGQGLRLIYYSQIVNDFQKGDIAEGYSVSREKKESFPLTVTSAQKNPTAFYLCASSMRVQSSGANVLTFGAGSRLTVL.

V gene TRBV4-1 combines with J gene TRBJ1-1, with D tentatively TRBD1 (6 bases). Looked up from germline, CDR1 is MGHRA and CDR2 is YSYEKL. Trimming cost V 4 bases and J 4 bases, with 13 bases left between them. The CDR3 has 14 amino acids. This chain's CDR3 is CASSPSGGATEAFF. DNA of the CDR3: TGCGCCAGCAGCCCCTCCGGGGGGGCCACTGAAGCTTTCTTT.

This clone was seen many times. The chain recombines TRBV14 with TRBJ2-1; D gene unclear. CDR1 is SGHDN and CDR2 is FVKESK in the germline V gene. CDR3 length equals 14 residues. With 4 bases removed from V and 4 bases from J, the gap between germline ends came to 11 bases. The CDR3 loop is CASSPTLGYNEQFF. The CDR3 coding sequence is TGTGCCAGCAGCCCGACCCTGGGTTACAATGAGCAGTTCTTC.

The CDR3 DNA reads as TGTGCCAGCAGAGAAAGCGGGGTCAGCTCCTACGAGCAGTACTTC. Translation: CASRESGVSSYEQYF. The genes are TRBV14 and TRBJ2-7; 7 positions match TRBD2. Germline V gene data show CDR1 as SGHDN and CDR2 as FVKESK. The ends lost 6 bases at V and 0 bases at J; junction bases unmatched: 8. This CDR3 spans 15 amino acids. The variable domain in full, completed from reference TRBV14 and TRBJ2-7, reads EAGVTQFPSHSVIEKGQTVTLRCDPISGHDNLYWYRRVMGKEIKFLLHFVKESKQDESGMPNNRFLAERTGGTYSTLKVQPAELEDSGVYFCASRESGVSSYEQYFGPGTRLTVT.

The chain couples TRBV9 to TRBJ2-7, with a weak D call TRBD1 (5 bases). Trimming left V 2 bases short and J 2 bases short, with 11 bases between. The CDR3 contains 14 residues. CDR1 is SGDLS, CDR2 YYNGEE, per germline. CDR3 protein: CASSVNGQTYEQYF. Here the CDR3 DNA reads TGTGCCAGCAGCGTGAATGGACAAACCTACGAGCAGTACTTC.

The chain recombines TRBV11-2 with TRBJ2-7, with a possible D match to TRBD1 (5 bases). From germline, CDR1 is SGHAT and CDR2 FQNNGV. The CDR3 contains 12 residues. V was pared by 6 bases and J by 5 bases, with 11 bases between. For the CDR3, the DNA is TGTGCCAGCAGTCTCCAGACAGACGAGCAGTACTTC. Its translation: CASSLQTDEQYF.

A word on this clone: This CDR3 is also generated by other DNA sequences in the sample. The chain joins TRBV9 to TRBJ2-1; D is unclear. CDR1 is SGDLS and CDR2 is YYNGEE in the germline V gene. Trimming removed 0 bases at V and 0 bases at J, with 10 bases between. CDR3 length: 16 residues. In DNA, the CDR3 is TGTGCCAGCAGCGTAGGAACGGCGCTCTCCTACAATGAGCAGTTCTTC. Its protein product is CASSVGTALSYNEQFF. The full variable domain, rest sourced from reference TRBV9 and TRBJ2-1, is DSGVTQTPKHLITATGQRVTLRCSPRSGDLSVYWYQQSLDQGLQFLIQYYNGEERAKGNILERFSAQQFPDLHSELNLSSLELGDSALYFCASSVGTALSYNEQFFGPGTRLTVL.

Ten or more counts support this clone. V gene TRBV29-1 combines with J gene TRBJ1-2; 8 positions agree with TRBD1. The CDR3 contains 13 residues. Germline CDR1 reads SQVTM; CDR2 reads ANQGSEA. Losses at the gene ends were 6 bases for V and 8 bases for J; bases not matched to a gene: 11. CDR3 DNA sequence: TGCAGCGTCCCCACAGGACAGGGTCACGGCTACACCTTC. It encodes CSVPTGQGHGYTF.